This T cell receptor (beta chain) was profiled in a study of shared clonotypes between healthy human individuals. This clone has just a few counts. Libraries were prepared by immunoSEQ multiplex PCR; TCRdb keeps only in-frame clonotypes and omits some of them. The sample contains about 480,000 clones, roughly 79% of which appear only once. Sequenced sample: PBMCs. The TCR sequence derives from a middle-aged woman in good health. Some clones in this sample may be carry-over from other donors' samples.

CDR3 in amino acids: CASSLSRQGGNEQFF. CDR3 sequence (DNA): TGCGCCAGCAGTCTGTCGCGACAGGGTGGGAATGAGCAGTTCTTC. The gene calls are TRBV23-1 and TRBJ2-1; 7 bases align to TRBD1. TRBV23-1 is placed among ORFs of uncertain function. The CDR3 extends over 15 amino acids. Trimming at V came to 4 bases and at J to 7 bases, leaving 10 bases not matched to a gene.